What follows describes a single TCR beta chain. Its cognate antigen is unknown. The read finishes 3 residues shy of the CDR3 end, and the germline J gene is used to complete it. Each participant carried one incident cervical HPV16 infection only. The data were produced by immunoSEQ multiplex PCR, yet TCRdb's version contains in-frame clones alone and is incomplete. In total, the table holds 40,000 to 55,000 clones. These data originate in a study of T cells in women clearing cervical HPV infection. Study conclusions and caveats: A classifier using richness and V gene abundances reached an AUC of nearly 0.85. Effector/memory and HPV-specific T cells were not isolated, and association timing is unknown.

Germline loops: CDR1 SGHRS, CDR2 YFSETQ. The CDR3 is 14 amino acids. Unmatched junction bases numbered 5, after V lost 3 bases and J lost 2 bases. This receptor was obtained from a woman between 18 and 75 years old with a cervical HPV16 infection that either progressed to CIN3+ or cleared (not recorded which). The chain couples TRBV5-1 to TRBJ2-7; 7 positions agree with TRBD1. The sequenced material came from blood buffy coat. CDR3 bases read: TGCGCCAGCAGCTCTACGACAGGGACCTACGAG. Protein product: CASSSTTGTYE. The whole CDR3 is CASSSTTGTYEQYF.